The rows below give T cell receptor beta chains drawn from one sample of a study of blood T cell repertoires in COVID-19. The repertoire was sequenced with immunoSEQ multiplex PCR; TCRdb's copy has only in-frame clones and lacks some. The sample lists approximately 260,000 clones; around 84% were seen once. The sample taken for sequencing was PBMCs or T cells enriched from blood (not recorded which). These receptors originate from a man aged 25 to 40 with acute COVID-19. Each CDR3 is given with its conserved first and last residue. The D gene is left open where the match is weak. Clone size is shown for a subset of rows, as once, few, many or a class of expanded clone.

>NA|TRBJ1-5|NA|TRBV6-5
TGTGCCAGCAGGGGAGGGGCTTCGGGCAATCAGCCCCAGCATTTT
CASRGGASGNQPQHF
>NA|TRBJ1-3|NA|TRBV12-3/TRBV12-4
TGTGCCAGCAGTCCCAGTGGAAACACCATATATTTT
CASSPSGNTIYF
>TRBD1|TRBJ1-5|NA|TRBV19
TGTGCCAGTAGCCCGGGACAGGGTGTCTTCTCTAACAATCAGCCCCAGCATTTT
CASSPGQGVFSNNQPQHF
>TRBD2|TRBJ2-4|NA|TRBV14
TGTGCCAGCAGCCAGACTAGCACGTCTAAAAACATTCAGTACTTC
CASSQTSTSKNIQYF
>NA|TRBJ2-5|NA|TRBV6-5
TGTGCCAGCAGTTCCACTAGACAAGGGACCCAGTACTTC
CASSSTRQGTQYF
>NA|TRBJ2-2|few|TRBV19
TGTGCCAGTAGTATGCGTCCCACCGGGGAGCTGTTTTTT
CASSMRPTGELFF
>TRBD1|TRBJ1-2|once|TRBV6-5
TGTGCCAGCAGGGACTACAGGGGCCGCGACTATGGCTACACCTTC
CASRDYRGRDYGYTF
>NA|TRBJ2-2|few|TRBV6-1
TGTGCCAGCAGTGAAGGGCCGGGACAGAACACCGGGGAGCTGTTTTTT
CASSEGPGQNTGELFF
>NA|TRBJ1-6|NA|TRBV19
TGTGCCAGTCAACCTAGCAGTAGTAAATTGAATGCGGGGGCAACACTTCGTTCACCCCTCCACTTT
CASQPSSSKLNAGATLRSPLHF
>TRBD2|TRBJ2-5|NA|TRBV10-3
TGTGCCATCAGTGAAGCGGGATCGGGGAAAGAGACCCAGTACTTC
CAISEAGSGKETQYF
>NA|TRBJ1-1|NA|TRBV5-4
TGTGCCAGCAGCATCGCTAGGACAGACCTCCAAGCTTTCTTT
CASSIARTDLQAFF
>NA|TRBJ1-1|NA|TRBV5-1
TGCGCCAGCAGCCGACAGGAGAACACTGAAGCTTTCTTT
CASSRQENTEAFF
>NA|TRBJ1-5|NA|TRBV7-2
TGTGCCAGCAGCGCAGGAGGGAGAAGGGGCAATCAGCCCCAGCATTTT
CASSAGGRRGNQPQHF
>NA|TRBJ2-2|few|TRBV18
TGTGCCAGCTCACCAGGGGGGACCGGGGAGCTGTTTTTT
CASSPGGTGELFF
>NA|TRBJ2-1|NA|TRBV24-1
TGTGCCACCAGTCCCTCGCAGGGTGCCTACAATGAGCAGTTCTTC
CATSPSQGAYNEQFF
>NA|TRBJ2-1|NA|TRBV27
TGTGCCAGCAGTTTACCGATGGGACTCAACAATGAGCAGTTCTTC
CASSLPMGLNNEQFF
>NA|TRBJ1-2|NA|TRBV27
TGTGCCAGCAGTTCAACCTTGACAGGAGGCGGCTACACCTTC
CASSSTLTGGGYTF
>NA|TRBJ1-6|NA|TRBV18
TGTGCCAGCTCACCAGGCACGGCGGTGGATTCACCCCTCCACTTT
CASSPGTAVDSPLHF
>NA|TRBJ1-4|NA|TRBV7-2
TGTGCCAGCAGCTTAGCGTCAGGGAACGATGAAAAACTGTTTTTT
CASSLASGNDEKLFF
>TRBD1|TRBJ1-4|once|TRBV28
TGTGCCAGCAGTGAGCCGGGACAGAAGAAAGAAAAACTGTTTTTT
CASSEPGQKKEKLFF
>NA|TRBJ1-4|once|TRBV18
TGTGCCAGCTCACCAGGAGAAACAACTAATGAAAAACTGTTTTTT
CASSPGETTNEKLFF
>NA|TRBJ1-1|NA|TRBV27
TGTGCCAGCAGTCCCCGGACACCCAGGGGCACTGAAGCTTTCTTT
CASSPRTPRGTEAFF
>NA|TRBJ2-5|NA|TRBV24-1
TGTGCCACCCGATCTGGGGGCTGGGGAGAGACCCAGTACTTC
CATRSGGWGETQYF
>TRBD1|TRBJ1-1|once|TRBV18
TGTGCCAGCTCACCCCCACGGACAGGGCTGACGAACACTGAAGCTTTCTTT
CASSPPRTGLTNTEAFF
>NA|TRBJ1-1|NA|TRBV3-1/TRBV3-2
TGTGCCAGCAGCCAGGGACACATGAACACTGAAGCTTTCTTT
CASSQGHMNTEAFF
>NA|TRBJ1-5|once|TRBV28
TGTGCCAGCAGCCCTGGTGGGCAGCGCAATCAGCCCCAGCATTTT
CASSPGGQRNQPQHF
>NA|TRBJ2-1|NA|TRBV19
TGTGCCAGTAGCTCGGGAGCCTACAATGAGCAGTTCTTC
CASSSGAYNEQFF
>NA|TRBJ2-2|NA|TRBV4-1
TGCGCCAGCAGCCAAGATCGAAGGGCCTCGGGAACCGGGGAGCTGTTTTTT
CASSQDRRASGTGELFF
>TRBD2|TRBJ2-2|once|TRBV7-6
TGTGCCAGCAGACCCCTAGCGGGAGACACCGGGGAGCTGTTTTTT
CASRPLAGDTGELFF
>TRBD1|TRBJ1-4|NA|TRBV27
TGTGCCAGCAGTTTCCAGGGGGTCGGAGAAAAACTGTTTTTT
CASSFQGVGEKLFF
>NA|TRBJ1-6|once|TRBV2
TGTGCCAGCAGTCTAGGGGTAGGATCACCCCTCCACTTT
CASSLGVGSPLHF
>NA|TRBJ1-1|NA|TRBV5-4
TGTGCCAGCAGTCCTTCACACATCCCGAACACTGAAGCTTTCTTT
CASSPSHIPNTEAFF
>NA|TRBJ2-5|NA|TRBV5-1
TGTGCCAGCAGCTTGGGGGGAGTGCGAGTGGAGACCCAGTACTTC
CASSLGGVRVETQYF
>TRBD1|TRBJ2-2|NA|TRBV4-1
TGCGCCAGCAGCCAAGATTCGACAGGGTCGTACACCGGGGAGCTGTTTTTT
CASSQDSTGSYTGELFF
>NA|TRBJ1-1|NA|TRBV9
TGTGCCAGCAGGCAGGACCCGGGAAGCACTGAAGCTTTCTTT
CASRQDPGSTEAFF
>NA|TRBJ1-6|NA|TRBV7-3
TGTGCCAGCAGCTTGGGGAACGGGGAATCACCCCTCCACTTT
CASSLGNGESPLHF
>TRBD1|TRBJ1-5|NA|TRBV29-1
TGCAGCCCCGGACAGGCAGATCAGCCCCAGCATTTT
CSPGQADQPQHF
>TRBD1|TRBJ1-4|NA|TRBV5-4
TGTGCCAGCAGCCAGGACAGGCGAAATGAAAAACTGTTTTTT
CASSQDRRNEKLFF
>NA|TRBJ1-3|few|TRBV18
TGTGCCAGCTCACCACAGGGATCTGGGAGGACCTCGGGAAACACCATATATTTT
CASSPQGSGRTSGNTIYF
>NA|TRBJ2-5|NA|TRBV11-3
TGTGCCAGCAGCTTAAGGGGGACCGGACAAGAGACCCAGTACTTC
CASSLRGTGQETQYF
>TRBD1|TRBJ1-1|NA|TRBV6-6
TGTGCCAGCAGTGACCACCAGGGGGCAAGCACTGAAGCTTTCTTT
CASSDHQGASTEAFF